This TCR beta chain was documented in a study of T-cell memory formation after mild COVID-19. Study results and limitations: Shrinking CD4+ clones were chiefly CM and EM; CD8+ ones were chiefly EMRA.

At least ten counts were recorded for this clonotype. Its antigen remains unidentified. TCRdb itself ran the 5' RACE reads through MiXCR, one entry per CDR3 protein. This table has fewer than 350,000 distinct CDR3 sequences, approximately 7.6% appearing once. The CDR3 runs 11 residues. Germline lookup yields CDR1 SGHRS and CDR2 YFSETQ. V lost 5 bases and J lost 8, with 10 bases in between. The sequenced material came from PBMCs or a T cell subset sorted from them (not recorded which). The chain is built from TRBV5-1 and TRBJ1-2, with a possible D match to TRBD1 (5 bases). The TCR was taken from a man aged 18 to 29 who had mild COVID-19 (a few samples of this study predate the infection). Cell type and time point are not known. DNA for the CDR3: TGCGCCAGCAGTTCAGGGAGCGGCTACACCTTC. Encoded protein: CASSSGSGYTF.